Below, 12 T cell receptor beta chains from the same sample are listed, as sequenced in a study of glioma-infiltrating T cells after dendritic cell vaccination. TCRdb's copy holds only in-frame clones and misses some; the assay was immunoSEQ multiplex PCR. This table holds under 100,000 clones, approximately 87% found once. Sequences were derived from blood, sampled before dendritic cell vaccination. The receptors were gathered from a human donor with glioblastoma.

The chain has TRBV7-3 and TRBJ2-1; 7 bases line up with TRBD2. The CDR3 covers 15 residues. The V gene end was trimmed by 4 bases and the J gene end by 0 bases; junction bases not matched to a gene: 3. Per germline, CDR1 SGHTA and CDR2 FQGTGA. CDR3 DNA: TGTGCCAGCAGCTCCCGCGGGGGCTCCTACAATGAGCAGTTCTTC. Its protein is CASSSRGGSYNEQFF. Based on the CDR3 plus reference TRBV7-3 and TRBJ2-1, the full variable domain is GAGVSQTPSNKVTEKGKYVELRCDPISGHTALYWYRQSLGQGPEFLIYFQGTGAADDSGLPNDRFFAVRPEGSVSTLKIQRTERGDSAVYLCASSSRGGSYNEQFFGPGTRLTVL.

The chain employs TRBV11-3 and TRBJ2-7; D possibly corresponds to TRBD2 (6 bases). In germline, CDR1 is SGHNT, CDR2 YENEEA. The CDR3 is 17 residues long. Trimming cost V 4 bases and J 3 bases, with 22 bases left between them. This CDR3 reads CASSSRVTTSSRYEQYF. The CDR3 coding sequence is TGTGCCAGCAGCTCCCGGGTGACTACTAGCAGCCGCTACGAGCAGTACTTC.

V is TRBV7-2 and J is TRBJ1-5; D is possibly TRBD1 (6 bases). Germline assignment: CDR1 SGHTA and CDR2 FQGNSA. The CDR3 has 16 residues. Trimming left V 2 bases short and J 6 bases short, with 17 bases between. In nucleotides, the CDR3 is TGTGCCAGCAGCTTAATGATCGTAGGGGGTGCTCAGCCCCAGCATTTT. Amino acids: CASSLMIVGGAQPQHF.

The J gene is TRBJ2-2, the V gene TRBV10-3, with D perhaps matching TRBD1 (6 bases). V lost 5 bases and J 5 bases, leaving 12 bases between the germline ends. The CDR3 has 14 amino acids. CDR1 and CDR2 from the germline V gene are ENHRY and SYGVKD. The CDR3 here is CAISFPQGTGELFF. The CDR3 DNA reads as TGTGCCATCAGTTTCCCACAGGGAACCGGGGAGCTGTTTTTT.

This clone was detected only a few times. The CDR3 bases are TGTGCCAGCAGCTTTGGGACAGGGGGTGTGTCTGGGGCCAACGTCCTGACTTTC. It translates to CASSFGTGGVSGANVLTF. The V call is TRBV5-4, the J call TRBJ2-6, with 11 bases matching TRBD1. The CDR3 extends over 18 amino acids. The V segment lost 2 bases and the J segment 1 base; nucleotides outside the gene matches: 5. CDR1 and CDR2 from the germline V gene are SGHNT and YYREEE (reference sequence). Based on the CDR3 plus reference TRBV5-4 and TRBJ2-6, the full variable domain is ETGVTQSPTHLIKTRGQQVTLRCSSQSGHNTVSWYQQALGQGPQFIFQYYREEENGRGNFPPRFSGLQFPNYSSELNVNALELDDSALYLCASSFGTGGVSGANVLTFGAGSRLTVL.

This chain connects TRBV6-4 to TRBJ1-2; 10 bases align to TRBD1. The CDR3 runs to 14 residues. Trimming cost V 3 bases and J 8 bases; bases outside gene matches: 6. Germline V gene data show CDR1 as MRHNA and CDR2 as SNTAGT. In DNA form, the CDR3 reads TGTGCCAGCAGTGAGACAGGGGGCGCGTTCGGCTACACCTTC. Translated: CASSETGGAFGYTF.

This chain connects TRBV10-3 to TRBJ1-1; D possibly corresponds to TRBD1 (6 bases). The germline gives CDR1 ENHRY, CDR2 SYGVKD. CDR3 size: 14 residues. V was cut by 6 bases and J by 3 bases, with 14 bases left in between. The DNA of the CDR3 is TGTGCCATCAGCTCCGGGACACGATACACTGAAGCTTTCTTT. Protein sequence: CAISSGTRYTEAFF.

This chain uses TRBV5-1 with TRBJ2-3; 15 bases are a match to TRBD2. The CDR3 extends over 15 amino acids. The germline gives CDR1 SGHRS, CDR2 YFSETQ. The junction had 7 bases not matched to a gene; V was cut back by 4 bases and J by 10 bases. CDR3 DNA: TGCGCCAGCAGCCACGGGACTAGCGGGAGGCTAGCGCAGTATTTT. Encoded protein: CASSHGTSGRLAQYF. Looking up the rest from reference TRBV5-1 and TRBJ2-3 gives the full variable domain: KAGVTQTPRYLIKTRGQQVTLSCSPISGHRSVSWYQQTPGQGLQFLFEYFSETQRNKGNFPGRFSGRQFSNSRSEMNVSTLELGDSALYLCASSHGTSGRLAQYFGPGTRLTVL.

The V call is TRBV2, the J call TRBJ2-7; 7 bases are a match to TRBD1. The CDR3 totals 14 residues. Germline V gene sequence: CDR1 SNHLY, CDR2 FYNNEI. After removal of 7 bases from V and 0 bases from J, the junction contained 6 bases not matched to a gene. For the CDR3, the DNA is TGTGCCAGCACCCGACAGGGCGACTCCTACGAGCAGTACTTC. Its protein product is CASTRQGDSYEQYF.

The chain carries TRBV11-3 and TRBJ1-1; D gene unclear. This CDR3 comprises 14 residues. Trimming left V 5 bases short and J 1 base short, with 11 bases between. CDR1 and CDR2 (germline): SGHNT, YENEEA. CDR3 loop: CASSQKSGNTEAFF. The CDR3 DNA follows: TGTGCCAGCAGCCAAAAATCGGGGAACACTGAAGCTTTCTTT. The variable domain in full, with the rest retrieved from reference TRBV11-3 and TRBJ1-1, is EAGVVQSPRYKIIEKKQPVAFWCNPISGHNTLYWYLQNLGQGPELLIRYENEEAVDDSQLPKDRFSAERLKGVDSTLKIQPAELGDSAVYLCASSQKSGNTEAFFGQGTRLTVV.

This chain joins TRBV7-8 and TRBJ2-1, with 16 bases identical to TRBD2. Losses at the gene ends were 0 bases for V and 7 bases for J; bases not matched to a gene: 6. The germline V gene has CDR1 SGHVS and CDR2 FQNEAQ. The CDR3 extends over 18 amino acids. CDR3 protein: CASSLAPGTSGRGNEQFF. The DNA for the CDR3 is TGTGCCAGCAGCTTAGCCCCCGGGACTAGCGGGAGGGGGAATGAGCAGTTCTTC.

The chain has TRBV6-5 and TRBJ2-1, with 8 nucleotides matching TRBD1. Trimming at V came to 6 bases and at J to 6 bases, leaving 1 base not matched to a gene. The V gene's germline CDR1 is MNHEY and CDR2 SVGAGI. The length of the CDR3 is 12 residues. CDR3 protein: CASRTGANEQFF. In DNA form, the CDR3 reads TGTGCCAGCAGGACAGGGGCCAATGAGCAGTTCTTC.